Included here is one TCR beta chain sequence, with context. TCRdb fed the RACE reads into MiXCR, producing one record per CDR3 protein. The sample holds approximately 350,000 distinct CDR3 sequences; roughly 6.9% are singletons and the top ten take 8.4%. This entry is derived from a study of human T cells and chemical hapten exposure. Regarding time point: patch test 1, 2 weeks after DPC sensitization. Treatment in this sample: therapeutic diphenylcyclopropenone sensitization with weekly scalp DPC. Per the germline V gene, CDR1 is SGHTA and CDR2 is FQGNSA. The CDR3 consists of 14 residues. The V segment lost 5 bases and the J segment 10 bases; nucleotides outside the gene matches: 12.

The chain recombines TRBV7-2 with TRBJ2-5, with 8 bases aligning to TRBD2. The sequence came from a woman between 18 and 30 years old with alopecia areata. Some clones in this sample may be carry-over from other donors' samples. The sample was whole blood, taken in connection with sensitization to the hapten diphenylcyclopropenone (DPC). The CDR3 reads CASSPTKVSGDQYF. Written as DNA, the CDR3 is TGTGCCAGCAGCCCCACCAAGGTTAGCGGGGACCAGTACTTC. Based on the CDR3 plus reference TRBV7-2 and TRBJ2-5, the full variable domain is GAGVSQSPSNKVTEKGKDVELRCDPISGHTALYWYRQSLGQGLEFLIYFQGNSAPDKSGLPSDRFSAERTGGSVSTLTIQRTQQEDSAVYLCASSPTKVSGDQYFGPGTRLLVL.